This note documents a single T cell receptor beta chain sequence. The sample comes from a study of early T cells in non-severe SARS-CoV-2 infection. Attached unique molecular identifiers marked individual cDNA molecules. TCRdb re-called the 5' RACE reads through MiXCR, storing one row per CDR3 protein. The sample shows under 85,000 distinct CDR3 sequences, 9.5% to 12% of them seen only once. This receptor was identified in an adult who was a healthcare worker with PCR-confirmed SARS-CoV-2 infection or an uninfected control (not recorded which). The specimen comprised whole blood, sampled at baseline.

CDR3 in DNA: TGCGCCAGCAGCTTCGATTCAGGGGGCATTGGCTACACCTTC. Its translation: CASSFDSGGIGYTF. The chain uses TRBV5-1 and TRBJ1-2; 8 nucleotides line up with TRBD1. J was trimmed by 7 bases and V by 2 bases; bases with no gene match: 7. The V gene's germline CDR1 is SGHRS and CDR2 YFSETQ. The CDR3 contains 14 residues.